Listed here are 29 T cell receptor beta chains from one sample, sequenced in a study of T cells after yellow fever vaccination. Each CDR3 protein is one row after TCRdb ran MiXCR on the 5' RACE reads. In the table there are roughly 120,000 distinct CDR3 sequences, 7.4% of which are singletons. Sequenced material: CD4+ T cells sorted from PBMCs, taken less than 11 days after the first yellow fever vaccination. These receptor sequences come from a man younger than 35 who received the YFV17D yellow fever vaccine.

The CDR3 DNA reads as TGTGCCAGCAGCAGGGAACTGGCAGATACGCAGTATTTT. Amino acid sequence: CASSRELADTQYF. J is TRBJ2-3 and V is TRBV7-2; D is unresolved. Trimming cost V 5 bases and J 4 bases, with 10 bases left between them. The CDR3 runs to 13 residues. From germline, CDR1 is SGHTA and CDR2 FQGNSA.

This clonotype was recorded at least ten times. The J gene is TRBJ2-7, the V gene TRBV5-6, with D unresolved. Germline loops: CDR1 SGHDT, CDR2 YYEEEE. The CDR3 length is 11 residues. V lost 9 bases and J lost 5, with 12 bases in between. The CDR3 spells CATGRSHEQYF. CDR3 DNA: TGTGCCACCGGACGGAGTCACGAGCAGTACTTC.

This clonotype appeared many times. The rearrangement links TRBV7-8 to TRBJ1-6, with a tentative D call TRBD1 (5 bases). This CDR3 is built from 16 residues. Germline loops: CDR1 SGHVS, CDR2 FQNEAQ. V lost 3 bases and J 7 bases, leaving 16 bases between the germline ends. For the CDR3, the DNA is TGTGCCAGCAGCTTGGCCCCGGGACCCTCCAATTCACCCCTCCACTTT. Translating it yields CASSLAPGPSNSPLHF.

Many counts were recorded for this clonotype. The chain is built from TRBV5-1 and TRBJ2-2, with TRBD2 matching 11 bases. Germline CDR1 is SGHRS and CDR2 is YFSETQ. The CDR3 runs 15 residues. V shed 0 bases and J 10 bases; nucleotides not matched to a gene: 5. CDR3 sequence: CASSLGLAGYMELFF. The CDR3 coding sequence is TGCGCCAGCAGCTTGGGACTAGCGGGGTACATGGAGCTGTTTTTT. Using reference TRBV5-1 and TRBJ2-2 for the parts outside the CDR3, the full variable domain is KAGVTQTPRYLIKTRGQQVTLSCSPISGHRSVSWYQQTPGQGLQFLFEYFSETQRNKGNFPGRFSGRQFSNSRSEMNVSTLELGDSALYLCASSLGLAGYMELFFGEGSRLTVL.

This clonotype was seen at least ten times. The chain has TRBV6-2 or TRBV6-3 and TRBJ2-7; D is possibly TRBD1 (5 bases). Trimming stripped 4 bases from V and 5 bases from J, with 15 bases between. The CDR3 totals 14 residues. CDR1 and CDR2 (germline): MNHEY, SVGEGT. CDR3 DNA: TGTGCCAGCAGTTCTCCTGTCAGGGCTCACGAGCAGTACTTC. Translated: CASSSPVRAHEQYF.

On this clonotype itself: With a much larger clone just one base away, this may be a read error. The V gene is TRBV27, the J gene TRBJ2-3, with a tentative D call TRBD1 (5 bases). There are 13 residues in the CDR3. CDR1 is MNHEY and CDR2 is SMNVEV in the germline V gene (reference sequence). The V end lost 5 bases, the J end lost 7 bases, and 13 bases lay between the germline ends. CDR3 sequence reads: CASSPRAGYTQYF. CDR3 DNA: TGTGCCAGCAGTCCCCGGGCAGGGTATACGCAGTATTTT.

Regarding this clonotype: A clone one base away is much larger, so this may be a read error. This rearrangement joins TRBV9 to TRBJ1-3; possibly TRBD1 for D (5 bases). The CDR3 contains 16 residues. The V end was cut by 0 bases, the J end by 0 bases, with 10 bases between. Germline CDR1 SGDLS, CDR2 YYNGEE. DNA for the CDR3: TGTGCCAGCAGCGTAGAGGAACAGGTCTCTGGAAACACCATATATTTT. The encoded protein is CASSVEEQVSGNTIYF.

Concerning this clonotype: One base away lies a much larger clone, so this may be a sequencing read error. V is TRBV7-2 and J is TRBJ2-5, with D uncertain. CDR3 length: 15 amino acids. The germline V gene has CDR1 SGHTA and CDR2 FQGNSA. V lost 0 bases, J lost 2 bases, and 10 bases lay in between. The CDR3 spells CASSLAAGRQETQYF. As DNA, the CDR3 is TGTGCCAGCAGCTTAGCGGCAGGCCGGCAAGAGACCCAGTACTTC.

This clonotype has ten or more counts. J is TRBJ1-1 and V is TRBV12-3 or TRBV12-4, with D unclear. V was clipped by 5 bases and J by 5 bases, with 18 bases between them. The CDR3 is 15 residues long. The CDR3 nucleotides read TGTGCCAGCAGTCTGCCGTTTGGGTTCGGGACTGAAGCTTTCTTT. This translates into CASSLPFGFGTEAFF.

The gene calls are TRBV5-1 and TRBJ1-4; D is unresolved. Trimming removed 0 bases from V and 8 bases from J, with 11 bases in between. The CDR3 loop spans 14 amino acids. The V gene's germline CDR1 is SGHRS and CDR2 YFSETQ. CDR3: CASSLDVVREKLFF. For the CDR3, the DNA is TGCGCCAGCAGCTTGGACGTCGTGCGAGAAAAACTGTTTTTT.

This clonotype was recorded at least ten times. V gene TRBV20-1 combines with J gene TRBJ1-5; D uncertain. V lost 1 base, J lost 7 bases, and 11 bases lay in between. The CDR3 consists of 13 residues. The germline gives CDR1 DFQATT, CDR2 SNEGSKA (reference sequence). CDR3 coding DNA: TGCAGTGCTAGAGGCTATCAGCGGCAGCCCCAGCATTTT. Its protein is CSARGYQRQPQHF.

Ten or more counts support this clonotype. V is TRBV6-2 or TRBV6-3 and J is TRBJ1-1; no clear D gene. The CDR3 length is 12 residues. Trimming stripped 5 bases from V and 7 bases from J, with 11 bases between. Germline loops: CDR1 MNHEY, CDR2 SVGEGT. The CDR3 loop is CASSDSRVEAFF. The CDR3, as DNA: TGTGCCAGCAGTGATTCGAGGGTTGAAGCTTTCTTT.

This clonotype occurred many times. The rearrangement links TRBV12-3 or TRBV12-4 to TRBJ1-5; 7 bases are shared with TRBD1. The CDR3 consists of 14 residues. V lost 5 bases, J lost 7 bases, and 8 bases stayed unmatched. The chain's CDR3 is CASSLTGEGQPQHF. CDR3 sequence (DNA): TGTGCCAGCAGTCTAACAGGGGAAGGGCAGCCCCAGCATTTT.

This clonotype has at least ten counts. This chain links TRBV4-1 with TRBJ2-3; unclear D gene. The CDR3 extends over 16 amino acids. V lost 0 bases and J lost 0, with 10 bases in between. CDR1 is MGHRA and CDR2 is YSYEKL in the germline V gene. This CDR3 reads CASSQEAKASTDTQYF. CDR3 DNA: TGCGCCAGCAGCCAAGAAGCTAAGGCTAGCACAGATACGCAGTATTTT.

The rearrangement joins TRBV6-4 to TRBJ1-6; no reliable D call. The CDR3 consists of 10 residues. The germline CDR1 and CDR2 sequences are MRHNA and SNTAGT. Trimming stripped 6 bases from V and 14 bases from J, with 8 bases between. CDR3: CASREGTLHF. CDR3 DNA: TGTGCCAGCAGGGAAGGGACCCTCCACTTT.

This clonotype was picked up a small number of times. The CDR3 DNA reads TGTGCCAGCAGCTTAAAAGGGGGCCCTAGCACAGATACGCAGTATTTT. Its protein product is CASSLKGGPSTDTQYF. The rearrangement links TRBV7-3 to TRBJ2-3, with 7 bases lining up with TRBD1. The CDR3 runs to 16 residues. The germline V gene has CDR1 SGHTA and CDR2 FQGTGA. Trimming took 1 base from V and 0 from J; bases not matched to a gene: 4.

In its sample, this clonotype was seen many times. The chain carries TRBV12-3 or TRBV12-4 and TRBJ2-2; D is unresolved. Trimming took off 7 bases at V and 5 bases at J, with 8 bases between the two ends. This CDR3 has 12 residues. CDR3 protein: CASTFLTGELFF. CDR3 nucleotide sequence: TGTGCCAGCACTTTTTTGACCGGGGAGCTGTTTTTT.

This clonotype was detected ten times or more. This sequence joins TRBV7-2 and TRBJ2-3, with 9 nucleotides matching TRBD2. Germline V gene lookup returns CDR1 SGHTA and CDR2 FQGNSA. V was pared by 5 bases and J by 3 bases, with 6 bases of the junction left unmatched. This CDR3 spans 15 amino acids. The CDR3 spells CASSVRGGRTDTQYF. CDR3 coding DNA: TGTGCCAGCAGCGTGCGGGGGGGCCGGACAGATACGCAGTATTTT. The full variable domain, its missing parts supplied by reference TRBV7-2 and TRBJ2-3, is GAGVSQSPSNKVTEKGKDVELRCDPISGHTALYWYRQSLGQGLEFLIYFQGNSAPDKSGLPSDRFSAERTGGSVSTLTIQRTQQEDSAVYLCASSVRGGRTDTQYFGPGTRLTVL.

This clonotype has ten or more counts. The chain combines TRBV7-3 with TRBJ2-3, with D hard to call. Trimming removed 0 bases from V and 6 bases from J, with 4 bases in between. The V gene's germline CDR1 is SGHTA and CDR2 FQGTGA. The CDR3 has 12 amino acids. CDR3 amino acids: CASSLTSDTQYF. The CDR3 DNA reads TGTGCCAGCAGCTTAACGTCGGATACGCAGTATTTT.

In its sample, this clonotype was seen many times. The V and J genes are TRBV4-2 and TRBJ1-3, with 7 bases identical to TRBD1. This CDR3 has 17 residues. From germline, CDR1 is LGHNA and CDR2 YNFKEQ. The trim removed 0 bases at V and 3 bases at J, leaving 8 bases unmatched. The CDR3 DNA sequence: TGTGCCAGCAGCCAAGAGTCACAGGGGAGGGATGGAAACACCATATATTTT. Protein sequence: CASSQESQGRDGNTIYF.

This chain links TRBV7-8 with TRBJ1-5; TRBD1 agrees at 10 bases. CDR1 is SGHVS and CDR2 is FQNEAQ in the germline V gene. With V trimmed by 1 base and J by 6 bases, 3 bases remained unmatched. The CDR3 is made up of 15 amino acids. CDR3 coding DNA: TGTGCCAGCAGCTTAGAGACAGGGGGCGGTCAGCCCCAGCATTTT. This gives the protein CASSLETGGGQPQHF.

This clonotype is labeled medium-sized. The chain joins TRBV3-2 to TRBJ2-2. TRBV3-2 is shown as a pseudogene. The CDR3 is made up of 14 amino acids. The CDR3 loop is CASSRFGNTGELFF. In DNA, the CDR3 is TGTGCCAGCAGCCGGTTCGGGAACACCGGGGAGCTGTTTTTT.

This clonotype was picked up a small number of times. The chain links TRBV5-1 to TRBJ1-4; D gene uncertain. The CDR3 is 15 residues long. V was pared by 0 bases and J by 5 bases, with 11 bases between. CDR1 is SGHRS and CDR2 is YFSETQ in the germline V gene. CDR3 sequence: CASSLGDVNNEKLFF. CDR3 coding DNA: TGCGCCAGCAGCTTGGGTGACGTGAACAATGAAAAACTGTTTTTT. The full variable domain, in which reference TRBV5-1 and TRBJ1-4 provide the parts outside the CDR3, is KAGVTQTPRYLIKTRGQQVTLSCSPISGHRSVSWYQQTPGQGLQFLFEYFSETQRNKGNFPGRFSGRQFSNSRSEMNVSTLELGDSALYLCASSLGDVNNEKLFFGSGTQLSVL.

This clonotype was counted only a few times. This chain links TRBV7-2 with TRBJ2-7; 13 bases match TRBD2. V gave up 4 bases and J gave up 1 base; unmatched junction bases: 7. Germline V gene sequence: CDR1 SGHTA, CDR2 FQGNSA. The CDR3 is 17 residues long. The CDR3 loop is CASSSGLAGTRSYEQYV. The CDR3 DNA reads as TGTGCCAGCAGCTCGGGACTAGCGGGGACCCGTTCCTACGAGCAGTACGTC.

Points on this clonotype: A clone one base away is much larger, so this may be a read error. The chain is built from TRBV27 and TRBJ2-3; D tentatively reads TRBD1 or TRBD2 (5 bases each). CDR3 size: 15 residues. Germline CDR1 is MNHEY and CDR2 is SMNVEV (reference sequence). The V end lost 7 bases, the J end lost 6 bases, and 20 bases lay between the germline ends. The DNA for the CDR3 is TGTGCCAGCACACGGGGCAGTGGGCTGGGGGATACGCAGTATTTT. It encodes CASTRGSGLGDTQYF.

This clonotype was observed at least ten times. The V call is TRBV4-1, the J call TRBJ2-1; 11 bases are a match to TRBD2. This CDR3 is built from 20 residues. Losses at the gene ends were 4 bases for V and 0 bases for J; bases not matched to a gene: 14. The V gene's germline CDR1 is MGHRA and CDR2 YSYEKL. The chain's CDR3 is CASSLYPPSGGQSSYNEQFF. As DNA, the CDR3 is TGCGCCAGCAGCCTGTATCCCCCTAGCGGGGGGCAGAGCTCCTACAATGAGCAGTTCTTC.

There are many counts of this clonotype. The rearrangement uses TRBV5-1 and TRBJ2-5; perhaps TRBD2 as D (5 bases). The V end lost 2 bases, the J end lost 1 base, and 12 bases lay between the germline ends. The germline V gene has CDR1 SGHRS and CDR2 YFSETQ. This CDR3 contains 15 residues. The CDR3 spells CASSFNEGLQETQYF. CDR3 nucleotide sequence: TGCGCCAGCAGCTTCAACGAGGGCCTCCAAGAGACCCAGTACTTC.

This clonotype was seen at least ten times. This rearrangement joins TRBV20-1 to TRBJ2-7, with 12 bases that match TRBD2. The V segment lost 6 bases and the J segment 0 bases; nucleotides outside the gene matches: 3. This CDR3 comprises 14 residues. Germline lookup yields CDR1 DFQATT and CDR2 SNEGSKA (reference sequence). The CDR3 here is CSALAGGSSYEQYV. The CDR3, as DNA: TGCAGTGCGCTAGCGGGGGGGAGCTCCTACGAGCAGTACGTC.

This clonotype was seen ten or more times. The chain has TRBV20-1 and TRBJ2-5; D remains unclear. Germline values: CDR1 DFQATT, CDR2 SNEGSKA (reference sequence). CDR3 length: 10 residues. V lost 5 bases to trimming and J lost 3 bases, with 4 bases between them. The CDR3 sequence is CSAPEETQYF. The CDR3 DNA reads TGCAGTGCTCCAGAAGAGACCCAGTACTTC.